One and the same sample provided the 5 T cell receptor beta chains below, sequenced in a study of shared clonotypes between healthy human individuals. The table came from immunoSEQ multiplex PCR; TCRdb's copy has only in-frame clones and leaves some out. The repertoire has a few million clones, less than 95% of them found once; the top ten carry 0.37%. The specimen sequenced was naive CD4+ T cells from PBMCs. The subset denotes: CD45RA+ positively selected. The receptors were gathered from a man aged 18-30 years in good health. Some clones in this sample may be carry-over from other donors' samples.

The rearrangement links TRBV5-1 to TRBJ2-1; the D gene is possibly TRBD2 (5 bases). Trimming took 3 bases from V and 14 from J, leaving 15 bases between them. The CDR3 runs 12 residues. The germline CDR1 and CDR2 sequences are SGHRS and YFSETQ. DNA of the CDR3: TGCGCCAGCAGCTCATTAAAGGAGAGGGAGTTCTTC. The encoded protein is CASSSLKEREFF.

The chain combines TRBV6-1 with TRBJ2-2, with D tentatively TRBD1 (7 bases). Trimming took 5 bases from V and 6 from J, leaving 13 bases between them. Germline V gives CDR1 MNHNS, CDR2 SASEGT. The length of the CDR3 is 14 residues. The CDR3 DNA reads as TGTGCCAGCAGTTCGACAGGGAGGTCCGGGGAGCTGTTTTTT. Its translation: CASSSTGRSGELFF.

The V call is TRBV5-5, the J call TRBJ2-5; possibly TRBD2 for D (6 bases). The V end was cut by 3 bases, the J end by 5 bases, with 14 bases between. CDR1 and CDR2 (germline): SGHKS, YYEKEE (reference sequence). The CDR3 loop spans 14 amino acids. In DNA, the CDR3 is TGTGCCAGCAGCTGGCTGCGGGATTGGGAGACCCAGTACTTC. Translating it yields CASSWLRDWETQYF.

This clone came up a few times. J is TRBJ2-1 and V is TRBV10-3; 8 nucleotides agree with TRBD1. The V segment lost 6 bases and the J segment 8 bases; nucleotides outside the gene matches: 6. There are 13 residues in the CDR3. From germline, CDR1 is ENHRY and CDR2 SYGVKD. The CDR3 sequence is CAIRLGQGYEQFF. CDR3 DNA sequence: TGTGCCATCAGGCTCGGACAGGGTTATGAGCAGTTCTTC.

This chain joins TRBV18 and TRBJ2-1; D might be TRBD1 (5 bases). The CDR3 extends over 14 amino acids. The V gene's germline CDR1 is KGHSH and CDR2 LQKENI. V was clipped by 3 bases and J by 6 bases, with 12 bases between them. The CDR3 loop is CASSPRALVNEQFF. The CDR3 DNA is TGTGCCAGCTCACCCAGGGCCTTAGTCAATGAGCAGTTCTTC.